A single sample gave rise to the 32 T cell receptor beta chains below, sequenced in a study of Graves' ophthalmopathy and Graves' hyperthyroidism. Amplified material comprised TCR beta CDR3 regions derived from RNA transcripts. First-round RT-PCR employed HTBI primers, with a second-round multiplex PCR after it. Each CDR3 protein is one row after TCRdb ran MiXCR on the multiplex PCR reads. The sample contains around 470,000 distinct CDR3 sequences, 13% to 15% of which appear only once. Sequenced: blood. The receptors were sampled from a woman in her thirties with Graves' ophthalmopathy.

This clonotype was recorded many times. The chain has TRBV6-1 and TRBJ2-6; D is undetermined. Looked up from germline, CDR1 is MNHNS and CDR2 is SASEGT. V lost 5 bases, J lost 1 base, and 9 bases lay in between. The CDR3 length is 15 residues. The CDR3 sequence is CASSRLGSGANVLTF. CDR3 DNA: TGTGCCAGCAGTCGTCTGGGGTCTGGGGCCAACGTCCTGACTTTC.

The table lists this clonotype with many counts. The rearrangement links TRBV7-2 to TRBJ2-7; no reliable D call. V lost 4 bases, J lost 3 bases, and 10 bases lay in between. The CDR3 extends over 13 amino acids. CDR1 is SGHTA, CDR2 FQGNSA, per germline. The CDR3 DNA reads as TGTGCCAGCAGCTCCGGATCTAACTACGAGCAGTACTTC. It yields the protein CASSSGSNYEQYF.

Ten or more counts support this clonotype. V and J are TRBV24-1 and TRBJ2-5; 8 nucleotides match TRBD1. Germline V gene sequence: CDR1 KGHDR, CDR2 SFDVKD. With V trimmed by 4 bases and J by 2 bases, 5 bases remained unmatched. The CDR3 contains 15 residues. This CDR3 reads CATSDGTGTQETQYF. The CDR3 DNA follows: TGTGCCACCAGTGACGGGACAGGAACACAAGAGACCCAGTACTTC.

On this clonotype: A much larger clone differs by one base, so this may be a read error. It is likely a read error, because the conserved phenylalanine at the end of the CDR3 is missing. The chain employs TRBV12-3 or TRBV12-4 and TRBJ1-2; possibly TRBD1 for D (5 bases). The length of the CDR3 is 13 residues. Between the trimmed V and J ends, which lost 2 bases and 4 bases, there was a span of 8 bases. CDR3 in amino acids: CASSLRQLYGYTL. The DNA of the CDR3 is TGTGCCAGCAGTTTACGACAGCTCTATGGCTACACCTTG.

This clonotype was picked up many times. The chain joins TRBV2 to TRBJ2-7; a possible D gene is TRBD2 (5 bases). V gave up 6 bases and J gave up 6 bases, with 12 bases separating them. Germline CDR1 and CDR2: SNHLY and FYNNEI. CDR3 length: 12 amino acids. The CDR3 protein is CASRREVVEQYF. The CDR3 nucleotides read TGTGCCAGCAGGAGGGAAGTTGTCGAGCAGTACTTC.

This clonotype was detected ten times or more. The chain joins TRBV6-4 to TRBJ1-1, with D tentatively TRBD1 (5 bases). The CDR3 runs to 14 residues. V gave up 2 bases and J gave up 11 bases, with 18 bases separating them. Germline V gene lookup returns CDR1 MRHNA and CDR2 SNTAGT. The CDR3 DNA follows: TGTGCCAGCAGTGACGGTTCTCAGGGAAGGAAGGCTTTCTTT. Translated, it gives CASSDGSQGRKAFF.

This clonotype was seen at least ten times. V is TRBV18 and J is TRBJ2-7; weak D call: TRBD2 (5 bases). Trimming cost V 1 base and J 4 bases, with 14 bases left between them. CDR1 KGHSH and CDR2 LQKENI come from the germline V gene. The CDR3 runs to 15 residues. The CDR3 sequence: CASSPLASQLYEQYF. CDR3 nucleotide sequence: TGTGCCAGCTCACCACTCGCTAGCCAGTTATACGAGCAGTACTTC.

The V call is TRBV9, the J call TRBJ2-7, with TRBD2 matching 13 bases. In germline, CDR1 is SGDLS, CDR2 YYNGEE. V lost 4 bases, J lost 0 bases, and 7 bases stayed unmatched. This CDR3 region has 17 residues. The CDR3 region has the DNA TGTGCCAGCAGCCGCGGAGGACTAGCGGGAGTCTCCTACGAGCAGTACTTC. Protein product: CASSRGGLAGVSYEQYF. Supplemented by reference TRBV9 and TRBJ2-7, the full variable domain reads DSGVTQTPKHLITATGQRVTLRCSPRSGDLSVYWYQQSLDQGLQFLIQYYNGEERAKGNILERFSAQQFPDLHSELNLSSLELGDSALYFCASSRGGLAGVSYEQYFGPGTRLTVT.

This clonotype showed up many times. The rearrangement uses TRBV12-3 or TRBV12-4 and TRBJ1-3; D is unclear. V lost 6 bases and J 0 bases, leaving 6 bases between the germline ends. The CDR3 is 13 amino acids. The CDR3 here is CASRPSSGNTIYF. The CDR3 nucleotides read TGTGCCAGCAGACCGTCCTCTGGAAACACCATATATTTT.

This clonotype was recorded at least ten times. The chain links TRBV7-2 to TRBJ2-7; 7 bases fit TRBD1. The ends lost 0 bases at V and 0 bases at J; junction bases unmatched: 2. Germline CDR1 is SGHTA and CDR2 is FQGNSA. The CDR3 is 15 amino acids. CDR3 amino acids: CASSLAWDSSYEQYF. The CDR3 DNA reads as TGTGCCAGCAGCTTAGCTTGGGACAGCTCCTACGAGCAGTACTTC.

This clonotype was counted at least ten times. The chain has TRBV6-1 and TRBJ1-1, with TRBD1 as a possible D gene (5 bases). V lost 4 bases and J lost 1, with 13 bases in between. Germline CDR1 MNHNS, CDR2 SASEGT. CDR3 length: 15 amino acids. CDR3 sequence: CASSGNWGWNTEAFF. The CDR3 nucleotides are TGTGCCAGCAGTGGCAACTGGGGCTGGAACACTGAAGCTTTCTTT.

There are many counts of this clonotype. The genes are TRBV12-3 or TRBV12-4 and TRBJ2-6; TRBD1 matches at 10 bases. This CDR3 region has 17 residues. V was clipped by 6 bases and J by 1 base; unmatched bases: 6. CDR3 in amino acids: CASSSGTGVSGANVLTF. The CDR3 DNA is TGTGCCAGCAGCTCCGGGACAGGGGTGTCTGGGGCCAACGTCCTGACTTTC.

Concerning this clonotype itself: A read error is possible here, since a much larger clone lies one base away. The rearrangement uses TRBV5-1 and TRBJ2-7; D call uncertain. The CDR3 totals 14 residues. Germline V gene lookup returns CDR1 SGHRS and CDR2 YFSETQ. DNA for the CDR3: TGCGTCAGCGCGCCAGGCGGCCATCCCTGGGAGCAGTACTTC. It specifies CVSAPGGHPWEQYF.

This clonotype was recorded at least ten times. The chain carries TRBV13 and TRBJ1-1, with a tentative D call TRBD1 (6 bases). The V and J ends lost 5 bases and 1 base respectively, with 11 bases between them. The CDR3 runs 14 residues. CDR1 is PRHDT and CDR2 is FYEKMQ in the germline V gene (reference sequence). The CDR3 region is CASSAGAENTEAFF. The CDR3 DNA reads as TGTGCCAGCAGCGCAGGGGCGGAGAACACTGAAGCTTTCTTT.

This clonotype has a count of ten or more. The chain employs TRBV28 and TRBJ1-2; the D gene is possibly TRBD1 (6 bases). The germline V and J ends were trimmed by 5 bases and 2 bases, with 15 bases remaining between them. CDR3 length: 15 amino acids. Germline-derived CDR1 and CDR2 are MDHEN and SYDVKM. The CDR3 protein is CASSNPTGTNYGYTF. CDR3 DNA: TGTGCCAGCAGTAATCCGACAGGTACCAACTATGGCTACACCTTC.

This clonotype has ten or more counts. The rearrangement joins TRBV2 to TRBJ1-6; 9 bases agree with TRBD1. J was trimmed by 6 bases and V by 6 bases; bases with no gene match: 3. Germline V lookup: CDR1 SNHLY, CDR2 FYNNEI. This CDR3 region has 14 residues. For the CDR3, the DNA is TGTGCCAGCAGACGGGACAGGGTTAATTCACCCCTCCACTTT. As protein: CASRRDRVNSPLHF.

Concerning this clonotype itself: Compared with germline, one end of the junction differs, possibly owing to a read error. The genes are TRBV2 and TRBJ1-6; D is uncertain. CDR1 and CDR2 from the germline V gene are SNHLY and FYNNEI. The CDR3 runs 14 residues. CDR3 DNA sequence: TGTGCTAGCAGTCCATCCTCCTATATTTCACCCCTCCACTTT. It yields the protein CASSPSSYISPLHF.

This clonotype was detected many times. The chain uses TRBV24-1 and TRBJ2-7; D possibly corresponds to TRBD1 (6 bases). CDR1 and CDR2 (germline): KGHDR, SFDVKD. The CDR3 has 15 residues. The V and J ends lost 2 bases and 2 bases respectively, with 12 bases between them. CDR3 amino acids: CATSDSYGQPYEQYF. The CDR3 nucleotides are TGTGCCACCAGTGATTCATATGGACAGCCCTACGAGCAGTACTTC.

This clonotype has ten or more counts. V usage is TRBV7-8 and J usage is TRBJ2-7; D ambiguous. The V gene's germline CDR1 is SGHVS and CDR2 FQNEAQ. The V end was cut by 2 bases, the J end by 4 bases, with 18 bases between. There are 16 residues in the CDR3. CDR3 region: CASSLRPKVDGYEQYF. In DNA form, the CDR3 reads TGTGCCAGCAGCTTAAGGCCCAAAGTTGATGGTTACGAGCAGTACTTC.

This clonotype has a count of ten or more. This chain links TRBV7-2 with TRBJ1-6; weak D call: TRBD1 (5 bases). CDR3 length: 16 amino acids. Trimming pared 6 bases from V and 10 bases from J, leaving 22 bases between. Germline V gives CDR1 SGHTA, CDR2 FQGNSA. The CDR3 spells CASRGLGPMGGSPLHF. The CDR3 DNA sequence: TGTGCCAGCAGGGGCTTAGGACCTATGGGGGGATCACCCCTCCACTTT.

This clonotype appeared many times. The rearrangement links TRBV27 to TRBJ1-5; D unclear. CDR1 MNHEY and CDR2 SMNVEV come from the germline V gene (reference sequence). V lost 5 bases and J lost 5, with 10 bases in between. The CDR3 extends over 13 amino acids. Written as DNA, the CDR3 is TGTGCCAGCAGTCTCGACACCGATCAGCCCCAGCATTTT. Residues: CASSLDTDQPQHF.

This clonotype was seen at least ten times. V usage is TRBV19 and J usage is TRBJ2-5; 8 bases line up with TRBD1. Germline CDR1 and CDR2: LNHDA and SQIVND (reference sequence). Germline trimming cut 4 bases from V and 4 bases from J; bases unmatched to any gene: 2. This CDR3 has 13 residues. In DNA form, the CDR3 reads TGTGCCAGTAGTACCACAGGGGGAGAGACCCAGTACTTC. Translation: CASSTTGGETQYF.

This clonotype occurred many times. This chain uses TRBV10-3 with TRBJ2-7; tentatively, D is TRBD2 (5 bases). CDR3 size: 14 residues. The germline CDR1 and CDR2 sequences are ENHRY and SYGVKD. Trimming cost V 3 bases and J 2 bases, with 11 bases left between them. CDR3 sequence (DNA): TGTGCCATCAGTGATTGGCGGGTCGCCTACGAGCAGTACTTC. Translated: CAISDWRVAYEQYF.

This clonotype was seen at least ten times. The chain has TRBV11-2 and TRBJ2-5; D is unresolved. Trimming shortened V by 1 base and J by 5 bases, and 14 bases separated the two germline ends. The germline V gene has CDR1 SGHAT and CDR2 FQNNGV. The CDR3 totals 15 residues. The CDR3, as DNA: TGTGCCAGCAGCTTAGTACGCACAGCACGGGAGACCCAGTACTTC. The encoded protein is CASSLVRTARETQYF.

This clonotype was recorded at least ten times. The genes are TRBV9 and TRBJ2-7; TRBD1 agrees at 7 bases. CDR3 length equals 13 residues. Germline CDR1 and CDR2: SGDLS and YYNGEE. Losses at the gene ends were 0 bases for V and 6 bases for J; bases not matched to a gene: 3. Here the CDR3 reads CASSVAAGGEQYF. Written as DNA, the CDR3 is TGTGCCAGCAGCGTAGCTGCAGGGGGCGAGCAGTACTTC.

This clonotype was counted many times. The chain is built from TRBV7-8 and TRBJ2-7, with unresolved D. Trimming left V 8 bases short and J 0 bases short, with 11 bases between. The CDR3 runs to 13 residues. CDR1 is SGHVS and CDR2 is FQNEAQ in the germline V gene. CDR3 nucleotide sequence: TGTGCCAGCGCCCCCCGAAGCTCCTACGAGCAGTACTTC. Translating gives CASAPRSSYEQYF.

This clonotype was seen ten or more times. The chain couples TRBV20-1 to TRBJ1-6; D may be TRBD1 (6 bases). The CDR3 is 14 amino acids. From germline, CDR1 is DFQATT and CDR2 SNEGSKA (reference sequence). Trimming took 8 bases from V and 10 from J, leaving 21 bases between them. CDR3 loop: CSLLRDTHGSPLHF. In nucleotides, the CDR3 is TGCAGTCTTTTGAGGGACACCCACGGGTCACCCCTCCACTTT.

A remark on this clonotype: A much larger clonotype is one base distant, so this may be a read error. The chain links TRBV15 to TRBJ1-1, with 11 bases that match TRBD1. The germline CDR1 and CDR2 sequences are LNHNV and YYDKDF (reference sequence). The CDR3 extends over 15 amino acids. Here the CDR3 reads CATSRTGGANTEACF. The CDR3 nucleotides are TGTGCCACCAGCCGGACAGGGGGCGCGAACACTGAAGCTTGCTTT.

With regard to this clonotype: This clone may be a read error of a much larger clone one base away. The CDR3 nucleotides are TGTGCCAGCAGCCCCCGGGGGATCGGGAACGGGGATCTGTTTTTT. This translates into CASSPRGIGNGDLFF. V and J are TRBV6-1 and TRBJ2-2; D perhaps matches TRBD2 (6 bases). The germline V gene has CDR1 MNHNS and CDR2 SASEGT. The CDR3 contains 15 residues.

The V call is TRBV28, the J call TRBJ1-5; the D is unclear. From germline, CDR1 is MDHEN and CDR2 SYDVKM. The CDR3 runs to 12 residues. Trimming pared 2 bases from V and 9 bases from J, leaving 8 bases between. CDR3 nucleotide sequence: TGTGCCAGCAGTTTACGCGGGTCGCCCCAGCATTTT. Its protein is CASSLRGSPQHF.

This chain connects TRBV24-1 to TRBJ1-2; possible D gene TRBD1, 6 bases. This CDR3 spans 13 amino acids. Germline CDR1 and CDR2: KGHDR and SFDVKD. Deletions cut 6 bases from V and 7 bases from J, with 14 bases between. Written as DNA, the CDR3 is TGTGCCACCAGTAGTAGGACAGCCGCTGGCTACACCTTC. This gives the protein CATSSRTAAGYTF.

This clonotype was counted only a few times. The V gene is TRBV3-1, the J gene TRBJ2-2, with D perhaps TRBD1 (6 bases). The germline V and J ends were trimmed by 7 bases and 2 bases, with 23 bases remaining between them. The CDR3 consists of 18 residues. The germline V gene has CDR1 LGHDT and CDR2 YNNKEL (reference sequence). CDR3 DNA: TGTGCCAGCACCCCGTACCCTCCCGGGACAACCAACACCGGGGAGCTGTTTTTT. Protein sequence: CASTPYPPGTTNTGELFF.